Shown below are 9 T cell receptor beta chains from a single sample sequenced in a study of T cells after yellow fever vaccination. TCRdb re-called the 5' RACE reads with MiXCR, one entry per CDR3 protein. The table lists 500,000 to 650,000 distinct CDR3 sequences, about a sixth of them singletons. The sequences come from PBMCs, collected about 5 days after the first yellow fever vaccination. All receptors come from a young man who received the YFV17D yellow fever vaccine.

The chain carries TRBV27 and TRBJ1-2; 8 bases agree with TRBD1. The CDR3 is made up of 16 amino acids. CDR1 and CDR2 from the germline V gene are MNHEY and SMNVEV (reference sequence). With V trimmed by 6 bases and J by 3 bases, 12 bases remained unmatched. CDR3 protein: CASSGQGRAGYYGYTF. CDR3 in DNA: TGTGCCAGCAGCGGACAGGGACGGGCGGGCTACTATGGCTACACCTTC.

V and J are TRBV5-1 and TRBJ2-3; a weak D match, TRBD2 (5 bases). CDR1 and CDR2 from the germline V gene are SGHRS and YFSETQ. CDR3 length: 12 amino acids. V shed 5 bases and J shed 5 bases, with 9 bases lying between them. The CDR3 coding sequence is TGCGCCAGCAGGGACTGGGGAGATACGCAGTATTTT. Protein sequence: CASRDWGDTQYF.

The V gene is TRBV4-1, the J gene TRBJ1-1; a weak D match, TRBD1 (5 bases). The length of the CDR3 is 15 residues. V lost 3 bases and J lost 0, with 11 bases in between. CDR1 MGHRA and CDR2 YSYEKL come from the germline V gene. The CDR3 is CASSQRTILNTEAFF. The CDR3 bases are TGCGCCAGCAGCCAGAGGACAATCTTGAACACTGAAGCTTTCTTT.

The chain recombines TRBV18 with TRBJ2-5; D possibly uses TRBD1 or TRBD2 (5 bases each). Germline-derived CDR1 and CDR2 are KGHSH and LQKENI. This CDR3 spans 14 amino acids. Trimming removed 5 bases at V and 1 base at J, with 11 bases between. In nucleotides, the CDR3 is TGTGCCAGCTCATCGCCGGGGACCCAAGAGACCCAGTACTTC. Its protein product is CASSSPGTQETQYF.

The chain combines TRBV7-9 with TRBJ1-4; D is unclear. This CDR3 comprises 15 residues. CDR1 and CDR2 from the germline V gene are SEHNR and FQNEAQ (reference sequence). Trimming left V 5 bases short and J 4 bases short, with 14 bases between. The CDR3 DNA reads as TGTGCCAGCAGCCCCCGAAGGAGTTTTAATGAAAAACTGTTTTTT. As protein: CASSPRRSFNEKLFF. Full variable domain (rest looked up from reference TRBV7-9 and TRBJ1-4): DTGVSQNPRHKITKRGQNVTFRCDPISEHNRLYWYRQTLGQGPEFLTYFQNEAQLEKSRLLSDRFSAERPKGSFSTLEIQRTEQGDSAMYLCASSPRRSFNEKLFFGSGTQLSVL.

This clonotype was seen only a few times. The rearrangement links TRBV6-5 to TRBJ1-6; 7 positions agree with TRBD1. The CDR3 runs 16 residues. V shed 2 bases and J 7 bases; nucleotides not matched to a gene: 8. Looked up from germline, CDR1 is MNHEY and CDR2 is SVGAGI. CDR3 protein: CASSYAIGTANSPLHF. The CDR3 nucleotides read TGTGCCAGCAGTTACGCCATAGGGACAGCGAATTCACCCCTCCACTTT.

For the CDR3, the DNA is TGTGCCAGCAGCCAAGATGCTAGCGGGGGGAGCACAGATACGCAGTATTTT. This translates into CASSQDASGGSTDTQYF. The V gene is TRBV4-2, the J gene TRBJ2-3, with 11 bases lining up with TRBD2. The CDR3 covers 17 residues. The germline CDR1 and CDR2 sequences are LGHNA and YNFKEQ. Trimming removed 0 bases from V and 0 bases from J; junction bases left unmatched: 2.

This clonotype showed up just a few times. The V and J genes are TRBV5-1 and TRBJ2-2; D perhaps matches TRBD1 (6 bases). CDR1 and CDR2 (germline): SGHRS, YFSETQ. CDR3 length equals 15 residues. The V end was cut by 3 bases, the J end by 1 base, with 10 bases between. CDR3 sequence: CASSSWGQNTGELFF. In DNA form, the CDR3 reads TGCGCCAGCAGCTCCTGGGGACAGAACACCGGGGAGCTGTTTTTT.

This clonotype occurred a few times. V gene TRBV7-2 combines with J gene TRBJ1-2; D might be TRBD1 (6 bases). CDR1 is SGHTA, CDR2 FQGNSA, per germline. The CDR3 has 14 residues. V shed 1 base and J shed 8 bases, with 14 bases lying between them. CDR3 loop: CASSLEGGRGGYTF. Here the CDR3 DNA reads TGTGCCAGCAGCTTAGAGGGGGGCCGGGGAGGCTACACCTTC.